This record covers a single TCR beta chain. V trimming: 6 bases; J trimming: 1 base; junction bases outside the gene matches: 4. The CDR3 runs 15 residues. Germline V lookup: CDR1 MNHEY, CDR2 SMNVEV (reference sequence). This specimen belongs to a study of blood T cell repertoires in COVID-19. Assay: immunoSEQ multiplex PCR; the TCRdb copy retains only in-frame clones and omits some. The sample lists some 200,000 clones, 88% occurring once. The sample taken for sequencing was peripheral blood. The sequence derives from an older man with acute or convalescent COVID-19. The gene calls are TRBV27 and TRBJ1-5, with TRBD1 matching over 9 bases. This CDR3 is CASRLQGASNQPQHF. The CDR3 DNA reads TGTGCCAGCAGACTACAGGGGGCAAGCAATCAGCCCCAGCATTTT.